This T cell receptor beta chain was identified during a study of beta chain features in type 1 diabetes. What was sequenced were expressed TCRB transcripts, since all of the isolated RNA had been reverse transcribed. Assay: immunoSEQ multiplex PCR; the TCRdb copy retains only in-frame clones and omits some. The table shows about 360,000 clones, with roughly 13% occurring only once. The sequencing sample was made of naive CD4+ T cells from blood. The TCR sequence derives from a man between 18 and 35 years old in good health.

CDR3 bases: TGTGCCAGCAGTATAGGACAGGGGGGGACCCAGTACTTC. Residues: CASSIGQGGTQYF. The chain is built from TRBV27 and TRBJ2-5; 10 nucleotides agree with TRBD1. The CDR3 has 13 residues. CDR1 and CDR2 (germline): MNHEY, SMNVEV (reference sequence). The trim removed 5 bases at V and 7 bases at J, leaving 4 bases unmatched.